One T cell receptor (beta chain) is described in this entry. What antigen it recognizes has not been identified. Gene labels and germline sequences for this entry follow the mouse. The data originate from a study of tissue T cells after allogeneic stem cell transplantation (dated by TCRdb to between 2022 and 2023). About the study as a whole: The study profiled TCR beta repertoires in many tissues obtained from research autopsies of patients with and without GVHD, and also in mouse models of GVHD. On the human side, the study was prospective and observational, with no blinding or randomization.

Preparation of the library involved the immunoSEQ multiplex PCR assay. TCRbeta CDR3 sequencing was done by Adaptive Biotechnologies at survey depth, reporting CDR3 sequences, V/J genes, productive frequency and template counts. TCR beta CDR3 regions were amplified from genomic DNA instead of RNA. As for how the authors treated the data: Jensen-Shannon divergence was used to quantify pairwise repertoire overlap between tissues, with a value of 1 meaning complete divergence and a value of 0 meaning identical repertoires. Tissues were clustered by single-linkage agglomerative hierarchical clustering of pairwise JSD values, and the clustering results were displayed as dendrograms. GLIPH2 was applied to all patient samples using simulation_depth 1000, kmer_min_depth 3, and cdr3_length_cutoff 8, and only groups with more than two unique CDR3s were retained. In a standardized tissue-overlap score, Jaccard GLIPH-group overlap across patients was extrapolated to a standard repertoire size of 1000 clones. Associations of diversity with clinical or experimental variables used linear mixed-effect models with tissue fixed effects and individual random effects. TCRdb took over this immuneACCESS table, retaining in-frame rearrangements with V and J assigned. Such tables are incomplete; in checked studies, under half of the missing clones stem from an unresolved V gene, and the remainder is unexplained. V and J calls and clone size follow that table, whereas D and trimming were derived from the DNA. The sample includes 6,500 to 8,000 clones, with 40% to 60% observed a single time. Approximately 5% of the sample goes to the ten largest clones.

The investigation overall reported the following: In both patients and mice, only a limited portion of the TCR repertoire detected in tissues was captured by blood and spleen T cells. Which tissue TCRs were alloreactive or antigen-specific was not determined in the study, and some of the clones might have been host cells that persisted. The patient cohort was small and varied clinically, and sampling depth was recognized as a limitation. Within patients, how anatomically similar tissues were was a major factor shaping TCR repertoire composition, regardless of disease or transplant status. Not many T cell clones showed up in more than one patient, yet clustering based on motifs uncovered repertoire signatures that were shared across patients in a tissue-specific way.

This specimen's time point label, interpreted: mouse harvest day 7 after allogeneic transplant. Mouse grafts consisting of 10^7 T-cell-depleted bone marrow cells combined with 10^6 splenic CD5+ T cells were administered by tail vein injection. Mouse GVHD was modeled in a major MHC-mismatch B6 (H2b) into BALB/c (H2d) model, with tissues profiled at day 7 or 14. On day 7 or 14 post-transplant, mouse tissues and retro-orbital blood were harvested with separate sterile tools for each animal, and livers were flushed before harvest. Before genomic DNA was isolated with the DNeasy Blood & Tissue Kit, mouse tissues were minced with razor blades in buffered saline. Sequencing was carried out using gut tissue. The clonotype originates from a female BALB/c mouse given C57BL/6 T cells with graft-versus-host disease after an allogeneic hematopoietic cell transplant.

The CDR3: CASDNNQAPLF. The sequenced CDR3 bases are TGTGCCAGCGATAACAACCAGGCTCCGCTT. In this chain, TRBV12-2 is recombined with TRBJ1-5, with no confident D gene call. The CDR3 end is not reached by the read, which stops 1 residue before it; the germline J gene fills it in. From the germline V gene, CDR1 is SGHLS and CDR2 is HYDKME. Trimming at the junction amounts to 6 bases on V and 0 bases on J, and the germline ends lie 2 bases apart. From its cysteine to its phenylalanine, the CDR3 spans 11 amino acids. Shown are 30 bases from within the CDR3, in frame from base 1.